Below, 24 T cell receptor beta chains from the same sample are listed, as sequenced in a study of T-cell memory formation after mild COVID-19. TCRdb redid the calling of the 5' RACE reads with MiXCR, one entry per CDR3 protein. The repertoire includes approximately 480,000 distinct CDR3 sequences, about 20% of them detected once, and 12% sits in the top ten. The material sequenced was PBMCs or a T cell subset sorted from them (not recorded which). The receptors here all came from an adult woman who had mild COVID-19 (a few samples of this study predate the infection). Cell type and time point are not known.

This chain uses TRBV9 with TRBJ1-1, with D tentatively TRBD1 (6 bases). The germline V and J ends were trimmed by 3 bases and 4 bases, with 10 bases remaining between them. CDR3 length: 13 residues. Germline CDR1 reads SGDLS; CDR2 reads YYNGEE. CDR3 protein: CASSGTGFTEAFF. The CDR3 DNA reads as TGTGCCAGCAGCGGAACAGGGTTCACTGAAGCTTTCTTT.

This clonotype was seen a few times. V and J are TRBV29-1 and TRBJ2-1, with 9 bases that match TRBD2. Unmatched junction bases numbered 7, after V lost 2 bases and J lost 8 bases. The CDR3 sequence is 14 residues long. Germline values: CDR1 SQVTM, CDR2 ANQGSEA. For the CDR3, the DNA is TGCAGCGTTGAATTAGCGGGAGTTGGGTATGAGCAGTTCTTC. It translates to CSVELAGVGYEQFF.

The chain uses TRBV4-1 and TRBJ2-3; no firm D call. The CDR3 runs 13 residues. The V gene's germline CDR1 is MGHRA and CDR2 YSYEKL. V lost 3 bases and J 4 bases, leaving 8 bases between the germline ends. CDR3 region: CASSQASADTQYF. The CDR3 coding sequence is TGCGCCAGCAGCCAGGCTAGTGCAGATACGCAGTATTTT.

In DNA form, the CDR3 reads TGTGCCAGCAGCCACACCCCCGGGGGTGCAGATACGCAGTATTTT. Protein: CASSHTPGGADTQYF. The chain recombines TRBV27 with TRBJ2-3, with a weak D call TRBD2 (6 bases). CDR3 size: 15 residues. CDR1 is MNHEY, CDR2 SMNVEV, per germline (reference sequence). V was pared by 6 bases and J by 4 bases, with 17 bases between.

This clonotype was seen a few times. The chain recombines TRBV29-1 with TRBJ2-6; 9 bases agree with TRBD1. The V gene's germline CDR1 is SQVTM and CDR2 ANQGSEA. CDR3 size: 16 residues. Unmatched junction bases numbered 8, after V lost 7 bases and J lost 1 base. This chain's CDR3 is CSAAGQGVSGANVLTF. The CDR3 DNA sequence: TGCAGCGCTGCGGGACAGGGTGTTTCTGGGGCCAACGTCCTGACTTTC.

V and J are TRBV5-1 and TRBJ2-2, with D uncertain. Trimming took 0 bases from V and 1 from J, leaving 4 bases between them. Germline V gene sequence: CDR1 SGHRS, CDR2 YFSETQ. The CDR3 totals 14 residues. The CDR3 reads CASSLDQNTGELFF. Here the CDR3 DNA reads TGCGCCAGCAGCTTGGACCAGAACACCGGGGAGCTGTTTTTT.

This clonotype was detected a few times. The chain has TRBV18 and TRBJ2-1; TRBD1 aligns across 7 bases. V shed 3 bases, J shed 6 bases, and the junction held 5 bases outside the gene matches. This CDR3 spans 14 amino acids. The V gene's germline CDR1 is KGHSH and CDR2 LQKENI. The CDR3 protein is CASSPTTGSNEQFF. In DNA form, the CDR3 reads TGTGCCAGCTCACCGACGACAGGGTCCAATGAGCAGTTCTTC.

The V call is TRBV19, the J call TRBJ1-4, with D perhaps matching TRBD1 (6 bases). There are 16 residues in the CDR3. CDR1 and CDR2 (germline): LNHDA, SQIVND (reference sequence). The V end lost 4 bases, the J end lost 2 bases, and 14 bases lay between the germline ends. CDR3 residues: CASSTRRGATNEKLFF. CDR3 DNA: TGTGCCAGTAGTACCCGTCGGGGGGCGACTAATGAAAAACTGTTTTTT. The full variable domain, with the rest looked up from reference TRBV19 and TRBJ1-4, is DGGITQSPKYLFRKEGQNVTLSCEQNLNHDAMYWYRQDPGQGLRLIYYSQIVNDFQKGDIAEGYSVSREKKESFPLTVTSAQKNPTAFYLCASSTRRGATNEKLFFGSGTQLSVL.

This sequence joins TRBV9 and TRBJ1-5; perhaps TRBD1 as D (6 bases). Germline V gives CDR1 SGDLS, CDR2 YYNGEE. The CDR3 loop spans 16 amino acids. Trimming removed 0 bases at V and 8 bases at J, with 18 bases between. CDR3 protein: CASSVGAGGTGEPQHF. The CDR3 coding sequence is TGTGCCAGCAGCGTAGGCGCCGGGGGCACGGGGGAGCCCCAGCATTTT.

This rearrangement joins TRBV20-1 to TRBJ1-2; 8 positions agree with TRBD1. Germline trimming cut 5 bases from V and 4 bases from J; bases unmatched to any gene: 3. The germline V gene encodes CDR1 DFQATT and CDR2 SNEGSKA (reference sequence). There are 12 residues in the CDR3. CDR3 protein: CSAGQGGYGYTF. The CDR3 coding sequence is TGCAGTGCTGGACAGGGAGGCTATGGCTACACCTTC.

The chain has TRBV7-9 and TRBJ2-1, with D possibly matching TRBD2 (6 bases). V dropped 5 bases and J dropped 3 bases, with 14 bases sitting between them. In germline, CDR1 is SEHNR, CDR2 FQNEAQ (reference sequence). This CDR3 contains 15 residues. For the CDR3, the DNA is TGTGCCAGCAGCCCCGTGGGTAGCGGCTACAATGAGCAGTTCTTC. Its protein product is CASSPVGSGYNEQFF.

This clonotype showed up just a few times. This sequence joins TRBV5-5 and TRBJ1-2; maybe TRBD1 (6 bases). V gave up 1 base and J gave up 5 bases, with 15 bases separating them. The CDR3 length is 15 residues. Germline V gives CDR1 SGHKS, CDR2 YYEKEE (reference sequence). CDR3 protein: CASSLLPDSIYGYTF. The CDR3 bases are TGTGCCAGCAGCTTGCTTCCGGACAGCATATATGGCTACACCTTC. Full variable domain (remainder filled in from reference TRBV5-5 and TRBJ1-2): DAGVTQSPTHLIKTRGQQVTLRCSPISGHKSVSWYQQVLGQGPQFIFQYYEKEERGRGNFPDRFSARQFPNYSSELNVNALLLGDSALYLCASSLLPDSIYGYTFGSGTRLTVV.

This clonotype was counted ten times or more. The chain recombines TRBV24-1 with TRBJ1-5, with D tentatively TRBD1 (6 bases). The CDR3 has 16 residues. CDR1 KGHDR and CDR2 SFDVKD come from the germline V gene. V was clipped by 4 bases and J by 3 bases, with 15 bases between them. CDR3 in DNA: TGTGCCACCAGTGACCACACGACAGGCCTCAATCAGCCCCAGCATTTT. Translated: CATSDHTTGLNQPQHF.

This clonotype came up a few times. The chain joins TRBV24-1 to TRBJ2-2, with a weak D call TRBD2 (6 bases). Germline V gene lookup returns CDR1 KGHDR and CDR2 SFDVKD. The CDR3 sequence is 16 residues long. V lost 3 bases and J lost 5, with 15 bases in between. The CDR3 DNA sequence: TGTGCCACCAGTGATCCGACGGGACTCCAGACCGGGGAGCTGTTTTTT. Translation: CATSDPTGLQTGELFF.

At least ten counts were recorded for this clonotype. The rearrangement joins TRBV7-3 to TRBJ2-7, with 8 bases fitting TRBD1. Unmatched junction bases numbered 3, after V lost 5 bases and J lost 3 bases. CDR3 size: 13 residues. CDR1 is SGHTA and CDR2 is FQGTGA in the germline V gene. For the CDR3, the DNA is TGTGCCAGCAGCCCCGACAGGGGCTACGAGCAGTACTTC. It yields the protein CASSPDRGYEQYF.

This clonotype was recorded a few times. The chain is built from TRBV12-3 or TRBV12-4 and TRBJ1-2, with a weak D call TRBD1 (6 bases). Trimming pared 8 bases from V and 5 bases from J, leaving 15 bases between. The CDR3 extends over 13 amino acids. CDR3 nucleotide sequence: TGTGCCAGCCTAAGGGGGGAGAGGTATGGCTACACCTTC. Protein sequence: CASLRGERYGYTF.

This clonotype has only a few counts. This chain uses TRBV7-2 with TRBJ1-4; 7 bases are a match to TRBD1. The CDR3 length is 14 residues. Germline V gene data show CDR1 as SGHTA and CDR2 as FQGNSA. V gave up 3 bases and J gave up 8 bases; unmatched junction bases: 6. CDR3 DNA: TGTGCCAGCAGCTTTCAGGGGGGACGGGAAAAACTGTTTTTT. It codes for CASSFQGGREKLFF.

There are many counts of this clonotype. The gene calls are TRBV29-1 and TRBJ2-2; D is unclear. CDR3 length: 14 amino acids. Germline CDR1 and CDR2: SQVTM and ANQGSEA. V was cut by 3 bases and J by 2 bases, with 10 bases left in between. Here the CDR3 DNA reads TGCAGCGTTGAGCCGGACGGTAACACCGGGGAGCTGTTTTTT. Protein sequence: CSVEPDGNTGELFF.

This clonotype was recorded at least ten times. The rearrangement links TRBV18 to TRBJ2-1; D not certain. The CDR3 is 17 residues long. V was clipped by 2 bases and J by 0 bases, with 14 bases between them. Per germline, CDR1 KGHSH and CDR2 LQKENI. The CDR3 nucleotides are TGTGCCAGCTCACCATTGGCGCTGCCAAGCTCCTACAATGAGCAGTTCTTC. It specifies CASSPLALPSSYNEQFF.

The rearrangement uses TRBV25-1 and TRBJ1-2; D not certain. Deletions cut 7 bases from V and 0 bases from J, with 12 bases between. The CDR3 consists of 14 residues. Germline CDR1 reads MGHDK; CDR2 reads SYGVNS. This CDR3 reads CASMGSAPNYGYTF. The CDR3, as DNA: TGTGCCAGCATGGGCAGCGCTCCTAACTATGGCTACACCTTC.

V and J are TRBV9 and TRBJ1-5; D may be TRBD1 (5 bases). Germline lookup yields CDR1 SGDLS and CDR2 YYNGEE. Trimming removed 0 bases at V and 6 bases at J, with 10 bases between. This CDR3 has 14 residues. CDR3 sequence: CASSVGSGGQPQHF. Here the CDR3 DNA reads TGTGCCAGCAGCGTAGGGAGCGGGGGTCAGCCCCAGCATTTT.

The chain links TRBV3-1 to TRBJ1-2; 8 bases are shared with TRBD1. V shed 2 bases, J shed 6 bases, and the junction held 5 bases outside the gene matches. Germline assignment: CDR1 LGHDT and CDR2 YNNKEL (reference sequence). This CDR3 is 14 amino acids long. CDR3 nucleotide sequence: TGTGCCAGCAGCCAACGAGGACAGGGTAATGGCTACACCTTC. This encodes CASSQRGQGNGYTF.

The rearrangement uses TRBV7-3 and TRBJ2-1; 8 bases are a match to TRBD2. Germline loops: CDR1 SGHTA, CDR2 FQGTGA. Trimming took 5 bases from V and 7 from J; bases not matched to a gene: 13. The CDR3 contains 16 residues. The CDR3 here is CASSPRGGYVSNEQFF. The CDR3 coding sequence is TGTGCCAGCAGCCCACGGGGGGGATATGTAAGTAATGAGCAGTTCTTC.

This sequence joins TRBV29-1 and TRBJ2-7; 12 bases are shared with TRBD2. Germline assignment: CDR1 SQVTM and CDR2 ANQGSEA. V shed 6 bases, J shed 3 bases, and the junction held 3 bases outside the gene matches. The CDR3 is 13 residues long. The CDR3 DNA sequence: TGCAGCGTAGTACTAGCGGGGGGCTACGAGCAGTACTTC. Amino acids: CSVVLAGGYEQYF.